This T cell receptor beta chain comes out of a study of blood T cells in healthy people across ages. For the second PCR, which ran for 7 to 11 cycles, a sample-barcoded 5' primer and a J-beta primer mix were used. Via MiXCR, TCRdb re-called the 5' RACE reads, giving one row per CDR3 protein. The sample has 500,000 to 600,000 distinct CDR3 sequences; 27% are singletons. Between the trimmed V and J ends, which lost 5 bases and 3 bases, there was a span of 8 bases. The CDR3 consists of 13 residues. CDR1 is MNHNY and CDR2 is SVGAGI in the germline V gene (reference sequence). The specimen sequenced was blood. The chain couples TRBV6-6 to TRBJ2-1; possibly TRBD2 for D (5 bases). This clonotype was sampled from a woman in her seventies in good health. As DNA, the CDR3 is TGTGCCAGCAGTCCCCGGGACTACAATGAGCAGTTCTTC. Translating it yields CASSPRDYNEQFF.